The 5 T cell receptor beta chains in this list originate from one sample, sequenced in a study of tumor and adjacent non-tumor tissue in lung cancer. RNA was extracted from bulk tissue without any cell sorting. Distant lung tissue was collected more than 3 cm away from the tumor edge. The library came from three nested PCR rounds adapted from ARM-PCR protocols. One entry per CDR3 protein results from TCRdb running MiXCR on the multiplex PCR reads. The sample includes more than 85,000 distinct CDR3 sequences, 50% to 70% of them seen just once. Specimen: distant non-tumor lung tissue. These receptors originate from a man in his sixties with non-small cell lung cancer.

This clonotype was found once. Here the CDR3 omits its conserved ending phenylalanine or tryptophan, so a read error is the likely source. The chain has TRBV11-3 and TRBJ2-1; weak D call: TRBD2 (5 bases). The germline gives CDR1 SGHNT, CDR2 YENEEA. Between the trimmed V and J ends, which lost 8 bases and 8 bases, there was a span of 22 bases. The CDR3 is 15 residues long. The CDR3 DNA reads as TGTGCCAGCGTCTTGAGCCCGGGTCGGGGTTATGAGCAGTTCCTC. Translating gives CASVLSPGRGYEQFL.

This clonotype was detected only a few times. This may arise from a read error, as a much more abundant clone is one base away. This sequence joins TRBV4-3 and TRBJ2-2, with D uncertain. This CDR3 region has 15 residues. Germline V gene sequence: CDR1 LGHNA, CDR2 YSLEER. The V end lost 3 bases, the J end lost 4 bases, and 12 bases lay between the germline ends. The chain's CDR3 is CASSHRGSGTGELFF. CDR3 DNA: TGCGCCAGCAGCCACAGAGGTAGTGGCACCGGGGAGCTGTTTTTT.

Points on this clonotype: One end of the junction varies from germline; a read error may be responsible. This chain uses TRBV4-2 with TRBJ2-1, with 9 positions matching TRBD2. The CDR3 is 17 residues long. Germline V gene data show CDR1 as LGHNA and CDR2 as YNFKEQ. In DNA form, the CDR3 reads TGTGCCAGCAGCCAAAATAGGACTAGCGACAACTACAATGAGCAATTCTTC. Its protein product is CASSQNRTSDNYNEQFF.

The chain is built from TRBV29-1 and TRBJ1-1; tentatively, D is TRBD1 (5 bases). The CDR3 has 13 amino acids. Germline V gene sequence: CDR1 SQVTM, CDR2 ANQGSEA. CDR3 residues: CRITGALNTEAFF. Here the CDR3 DNA reads TGCAGGATAACCGGGGCCCTGAACACTGAAGCTTTCTTT.

This clonotype occurred many times. The chain joins TRBV6-6 to TRBJ1-3; the D gene is possibly TRBD1 (6 bases). V was shortened by 0 bases and J by 0 bases, with 15 bases between the two germline ends. Germline lookup yields CDR1 MNHNY and CDR2 SVGAGI (reference sequence). The CDR3 covers 18 residues. CDR3 DNA: TGTGCCAGCAGTTACTCGATTGTGACAGGCAGCTCTGGAAACACCATATATTTT. This translates into CASSYSIVTGSSGNTIYF.